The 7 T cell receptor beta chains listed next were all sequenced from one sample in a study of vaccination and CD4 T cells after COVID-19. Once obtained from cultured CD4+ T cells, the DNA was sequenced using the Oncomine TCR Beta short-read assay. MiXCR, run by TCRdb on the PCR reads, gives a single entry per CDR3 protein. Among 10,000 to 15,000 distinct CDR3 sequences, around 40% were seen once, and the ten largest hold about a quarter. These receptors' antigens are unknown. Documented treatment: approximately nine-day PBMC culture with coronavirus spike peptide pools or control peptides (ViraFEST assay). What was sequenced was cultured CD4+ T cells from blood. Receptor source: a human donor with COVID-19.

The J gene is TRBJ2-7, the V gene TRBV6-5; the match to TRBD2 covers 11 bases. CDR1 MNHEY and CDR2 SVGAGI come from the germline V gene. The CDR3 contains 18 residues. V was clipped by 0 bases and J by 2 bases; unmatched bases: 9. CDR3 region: CASSYSGPSGGYPYEQYF. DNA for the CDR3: TGTGCCAGCAGTTACTCGGGGCCTAGCGGGGGGTACCCCTACGAGCAGTACTTC.

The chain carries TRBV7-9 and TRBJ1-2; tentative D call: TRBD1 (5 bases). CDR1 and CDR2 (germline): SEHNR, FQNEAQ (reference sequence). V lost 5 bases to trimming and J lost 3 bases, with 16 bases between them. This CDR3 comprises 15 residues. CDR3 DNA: TGTGCCAGCAGCGGGAGAGGGACGGTGTACTATGGCTACACCTTC. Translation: CASSGRGTVYYGYTF.

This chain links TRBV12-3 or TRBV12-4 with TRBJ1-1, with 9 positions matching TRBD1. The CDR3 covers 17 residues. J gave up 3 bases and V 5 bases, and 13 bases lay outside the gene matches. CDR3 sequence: CASSGGTGIVQYTEAFF. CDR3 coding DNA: TGTGCCAGCAGTGGAGGGACAGGGATTGTTCAATACACTGAAGCTTTCTTT.

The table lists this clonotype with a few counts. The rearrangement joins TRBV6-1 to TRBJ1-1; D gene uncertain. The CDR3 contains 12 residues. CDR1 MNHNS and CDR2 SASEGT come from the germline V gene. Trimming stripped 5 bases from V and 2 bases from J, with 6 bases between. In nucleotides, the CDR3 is TGTGCCAGCAGTCTAACCAACACTGAAGCTTTCTTT. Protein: CASSLTNTEAFF.

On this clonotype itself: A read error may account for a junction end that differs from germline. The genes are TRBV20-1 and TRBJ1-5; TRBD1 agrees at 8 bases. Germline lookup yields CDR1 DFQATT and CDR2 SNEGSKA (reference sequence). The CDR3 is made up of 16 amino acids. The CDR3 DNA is TGCAGTGCTAGAGTCTTCGACAGGGGTAGCAATCAGTCCCAGCATTTT. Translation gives CSARVFDRGSNQSQHF.

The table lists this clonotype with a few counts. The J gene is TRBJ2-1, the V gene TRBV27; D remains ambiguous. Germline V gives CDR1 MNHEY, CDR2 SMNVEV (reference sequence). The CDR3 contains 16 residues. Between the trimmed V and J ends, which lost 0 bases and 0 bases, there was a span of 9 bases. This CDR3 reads CASSLSRPSSYNEQFF. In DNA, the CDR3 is TGTGCCAGCAGTTTATCGCGGCCTAGCTCCTACAATGAGCAGTTCTTC.

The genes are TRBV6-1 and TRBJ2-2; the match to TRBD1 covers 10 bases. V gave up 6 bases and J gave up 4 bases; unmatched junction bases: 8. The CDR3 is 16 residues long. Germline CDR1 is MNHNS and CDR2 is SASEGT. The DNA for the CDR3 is TGTGCCAGCAGCGACGACAGGGGGCCGGGCACCGGGGAGCTGTTTTTT. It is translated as CASSDDRGPGTGELFF.